This TCR beta chain derives from a study of T cell changes during pregnancy in multiple sclerosis. Data came from immunoSEQ multiplex PCR; TCRdb stores just in-frame clones and leaves some out. The data show tens of thousands of clones, with 90% seen just once and almost 5.5% held by the top ten. This CDR3 is 15 amino acids long. V lost 4 bases, J lost 11 bases, and 12 bases stayed unmatched. The germline V gene has CDR1 WNHNN and CDR2 SYGVQD (reference sequence). Material: peripheral blood, obtained in the third trimester of pregnancy. This sequence joins TRBV10-1 and TRBJ1-2, with 11 positions matching TRBD1. The origin of this receptor is a female donor in good health, enrolled as a control in a pregnancy study. The CDR3 region has the DNA TGCGCCAGCAGTGCTACCCAACCCGGGACAGGGGGTTACACCTTC. Its protein is CASSATQPGTGGYTF.